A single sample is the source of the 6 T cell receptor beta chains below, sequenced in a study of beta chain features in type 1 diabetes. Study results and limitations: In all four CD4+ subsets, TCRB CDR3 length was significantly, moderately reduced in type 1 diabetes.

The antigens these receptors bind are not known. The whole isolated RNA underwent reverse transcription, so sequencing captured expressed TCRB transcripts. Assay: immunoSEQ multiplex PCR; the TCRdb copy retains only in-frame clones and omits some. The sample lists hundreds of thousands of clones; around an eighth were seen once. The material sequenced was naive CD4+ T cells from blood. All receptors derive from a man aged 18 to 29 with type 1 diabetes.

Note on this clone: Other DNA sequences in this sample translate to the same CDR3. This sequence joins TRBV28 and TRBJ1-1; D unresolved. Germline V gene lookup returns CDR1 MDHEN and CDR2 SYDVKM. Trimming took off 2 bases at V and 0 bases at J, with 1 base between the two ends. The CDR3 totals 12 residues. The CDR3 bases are TGTGCCAGCAGTTTACTGAACACTGAAGCTTTCTTT. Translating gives CASSLLNTEAFF.

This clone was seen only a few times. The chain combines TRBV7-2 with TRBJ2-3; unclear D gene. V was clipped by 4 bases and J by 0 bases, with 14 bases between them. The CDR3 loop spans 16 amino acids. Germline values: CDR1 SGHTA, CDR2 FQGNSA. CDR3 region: CASSSSRVRSTDTQYF. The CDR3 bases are TGTGCCAGCAGCTCCTCACGGGTAAGGAGCACAGATACGCAGTATTTT.

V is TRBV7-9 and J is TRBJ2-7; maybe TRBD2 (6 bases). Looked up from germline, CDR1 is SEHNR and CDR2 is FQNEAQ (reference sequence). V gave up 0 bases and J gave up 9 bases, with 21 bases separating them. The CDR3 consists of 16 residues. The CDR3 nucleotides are TGTGCCAGCAGCTTAGCGCGGGGCCTGGAGATAGGTGGGCAGTACTTC. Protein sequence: CASSLARGLEIGGQYF.

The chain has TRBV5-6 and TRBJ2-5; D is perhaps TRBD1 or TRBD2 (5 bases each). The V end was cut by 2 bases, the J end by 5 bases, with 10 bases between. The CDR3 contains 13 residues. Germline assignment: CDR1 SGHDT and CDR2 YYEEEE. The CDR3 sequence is CASSFVGTETQYF. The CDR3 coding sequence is TGTGCCAGCAGCTTTGTGGGGACGGAGACCCAGTACTTC.

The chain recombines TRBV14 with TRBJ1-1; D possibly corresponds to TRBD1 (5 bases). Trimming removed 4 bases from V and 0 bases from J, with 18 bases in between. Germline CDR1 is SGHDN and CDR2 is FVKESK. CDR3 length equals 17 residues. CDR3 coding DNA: TGTGCCAGCAGCCCACCGGGCAGGGCGATAATGAACACTGAAGCTTTCTTT. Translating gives CASSPPGRAIMNTEAFF.

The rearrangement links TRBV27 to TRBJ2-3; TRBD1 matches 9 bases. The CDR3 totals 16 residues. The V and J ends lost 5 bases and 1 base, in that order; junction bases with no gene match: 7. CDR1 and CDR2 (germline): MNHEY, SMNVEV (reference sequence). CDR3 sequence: CASSRRTGVGTDTQYF. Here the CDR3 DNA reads TGTGCCAGCAGTCGTCGGACAGGGGTCGGCACAGATACGCAGTATTTT.